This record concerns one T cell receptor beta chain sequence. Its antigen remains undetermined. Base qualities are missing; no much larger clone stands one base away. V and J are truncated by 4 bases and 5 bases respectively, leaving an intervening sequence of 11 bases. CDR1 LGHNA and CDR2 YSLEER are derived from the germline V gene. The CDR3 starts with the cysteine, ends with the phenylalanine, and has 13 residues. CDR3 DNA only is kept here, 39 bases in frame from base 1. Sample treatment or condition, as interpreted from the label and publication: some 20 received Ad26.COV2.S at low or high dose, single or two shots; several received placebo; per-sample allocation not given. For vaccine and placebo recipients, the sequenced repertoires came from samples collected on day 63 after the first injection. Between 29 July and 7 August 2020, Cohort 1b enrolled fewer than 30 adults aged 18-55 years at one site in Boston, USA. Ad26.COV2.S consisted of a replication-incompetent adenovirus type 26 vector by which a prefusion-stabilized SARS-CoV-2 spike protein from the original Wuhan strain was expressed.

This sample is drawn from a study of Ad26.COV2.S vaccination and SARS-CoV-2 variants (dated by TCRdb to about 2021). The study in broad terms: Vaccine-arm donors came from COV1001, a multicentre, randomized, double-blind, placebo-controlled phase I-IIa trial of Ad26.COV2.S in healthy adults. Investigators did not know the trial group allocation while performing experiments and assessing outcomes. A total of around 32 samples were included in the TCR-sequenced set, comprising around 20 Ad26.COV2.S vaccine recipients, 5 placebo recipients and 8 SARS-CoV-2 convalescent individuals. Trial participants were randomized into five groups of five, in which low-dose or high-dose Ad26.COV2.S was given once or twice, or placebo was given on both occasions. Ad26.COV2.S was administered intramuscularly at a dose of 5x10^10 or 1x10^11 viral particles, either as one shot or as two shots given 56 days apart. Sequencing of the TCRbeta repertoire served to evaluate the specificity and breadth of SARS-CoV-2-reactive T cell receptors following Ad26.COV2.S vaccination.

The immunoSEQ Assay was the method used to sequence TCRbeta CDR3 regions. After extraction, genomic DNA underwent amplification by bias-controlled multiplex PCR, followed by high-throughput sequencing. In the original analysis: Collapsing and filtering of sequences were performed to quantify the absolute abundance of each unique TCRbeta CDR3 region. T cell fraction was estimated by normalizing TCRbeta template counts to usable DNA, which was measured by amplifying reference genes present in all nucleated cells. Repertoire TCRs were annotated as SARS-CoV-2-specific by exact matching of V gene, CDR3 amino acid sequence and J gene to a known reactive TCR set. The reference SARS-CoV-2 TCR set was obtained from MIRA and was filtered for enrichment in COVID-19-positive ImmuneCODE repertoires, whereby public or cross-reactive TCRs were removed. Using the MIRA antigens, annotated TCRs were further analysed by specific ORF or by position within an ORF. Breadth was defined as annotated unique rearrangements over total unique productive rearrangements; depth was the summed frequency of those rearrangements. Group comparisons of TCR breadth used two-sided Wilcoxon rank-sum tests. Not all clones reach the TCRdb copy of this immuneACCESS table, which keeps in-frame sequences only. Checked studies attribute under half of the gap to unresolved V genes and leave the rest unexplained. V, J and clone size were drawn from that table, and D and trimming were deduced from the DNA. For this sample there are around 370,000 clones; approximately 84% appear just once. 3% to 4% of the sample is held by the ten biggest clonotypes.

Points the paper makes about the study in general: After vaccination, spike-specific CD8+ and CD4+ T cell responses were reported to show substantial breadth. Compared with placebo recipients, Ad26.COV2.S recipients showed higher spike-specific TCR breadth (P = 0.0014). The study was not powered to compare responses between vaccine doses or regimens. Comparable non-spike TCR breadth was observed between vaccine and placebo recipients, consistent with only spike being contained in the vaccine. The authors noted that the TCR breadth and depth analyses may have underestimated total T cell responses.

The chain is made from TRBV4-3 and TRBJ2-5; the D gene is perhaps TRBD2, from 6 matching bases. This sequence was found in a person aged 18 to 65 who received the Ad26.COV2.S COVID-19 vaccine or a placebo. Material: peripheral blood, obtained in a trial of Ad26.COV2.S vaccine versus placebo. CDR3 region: CASSRVGGETQYF. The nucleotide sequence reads TGCGCCAGCAGCCGAGTTGGAGGGGAGACCCAGTACTTC.